This note documents a single T cell receptor beta chain sequence. The protocol was immunoSEQ multiplex PCR, while the TCRdb copy is restricted to in-frame clones and leaves out a portion. Of some 660,000 clones listed, around 87% are singletons. CDR1 is SGHAT and CDR2 is FQNNGV in the germline V gene. The V and J ends lost 5 bases and 4 bases, in that order; junction bases with no gene match: 8. The length of the CDR3 is 14 residues. The data stem from a study of shared T cell receptors in the human thymus. This sample was also put to use in a study of human thymus T cells. That source notes: Those donating were healthy Finnish infants in corrective surgery for congenital heart defects. During corrective heart surgery, resections were taken, and the thymus tissue came from them. Across thymic and blood repertoires, the usage of V and J genes appeared to be biased. Related reports documented highly overlapping thymic repertoires among unrelated individuals.

This chain connects TRBV11-2 to TRBJ2-7, with 7 positions matching TRBD2. Sequenced: thymocytes. The sequence was obtained from a boy younger than two with a congenital heart defect. CDR3 DNA sequence: TGTGCCAGCAGCGCCACTAGCGTTGGGTACGAGCAGTACTTC. Its translation is CASSATSVGYEQYF. The complete variable domain, with remaining parts taken from reference TRBV11-2 and TRBJ2-7, reads EAGVAQSPRYKIIEKRQSVAFWCNPISGHATLYWYQQILGQGPKLLIQFQNNGVVDDSQLPKDRFSAERLKGVDSTLKIQPAKLEDSAVYLCASSATSVGYEQYFGPGTRLTVT.